The 22 T cell receptor beta chains reported below all come from one sample, sequenced in a study of OX40 agonist ivuxolimab in advanced cancers. Library method: the immunoSEQ multiplex PCR assay. In its TCRdb copy, this immuneACCESS table keeps in-frame sequences only and misses some clones. Where compared with another copy, unresolved V genes explain less than half of these, and the others have no known cause. This sample holds 82,000 or so clones; 80% to 95% were observed only once. The top ten clonotypes cover 0.65% of the sample. Specimen: CD4+ or CD8+ T cells sorted from blood, collected in a trial of the OX40 agonist ivuxolimab. These receptors were collected from an adult with an advanced solid tumor such as melanoma, head and neck, liver or kidney cancer.

The chain carries TRBV6-5 and TRBJ1-3; D is undetermined. The CDR3 contains 12 residues. V lost 8 bases to trimming and J lost 0 bases, with 5 bases between them. Germline lookup yields CDR1 MNHEY and CDR2 SVGAGI. The CDR3 loop is CASRSSGNTIYF. The CDR3 DNA reads TGTGCCAGCCGAAGCTCTGGAAACACCATATATTTT.

The chain carries TRBV7-9 and TRBJ2-7, with a weak D call TRBD2 (7 bases). V dropped 6 bases and J dropped 5 bases, with 14 bases sitting between them. The germline V gene encodes CDR1 SEHNR and CDR2 FQNEAQ (reference sequence). This CDR3 is 13 amino acids long. CDR3 in amino acids: CASRAGALNEQYF. DNA for the CDR3: TGTGCCAGCAGGGCGGGGGCGCTTAACGAGCAGTACTTC.

The genes are TRBV11-3 and TRBJ2-4, with 8 bases aligning to TRBD1. Trimming took 3 bases from V and 6 from J; bases not matched to a gene: 4. The germline V gene encodes CDR1 SGHNT and CDR2 YENEEA. The CDR3 has 14 residues. CDR3: CASSFGQGANIQYF. In nucleotides, the CDR3 is TGTGCCAGCAGCTTCGGACAGGGCGCAAACATTCAGTACTTC.

The genes are TRBV5-1 and TRBJ2-1, with 7 bases aligning to TRBD2. Germline values: CDR1 SGHRS, CDR2 YFSETQ. Trimming removed 1 base from V and 4 bases from J; junction bases left unmatched: 2. This CDR3 region has 14 residues. CDR3 region: CASSLPAGYNEQFF. Here the CDR3 DNA reads TGCGCCAGCAGCTTGCCAGCGGGGTACAATGAGCAGTTCTTC.

The rearrangement links TRBV29-1 to TRBJ2-1, with a tentative D call TRBD2 (5 bases). The germline V gene encodes CDR1 SQVTM and CDR2 ANQGSEA. CDR3 length: 14 amino acids. Trimming took 3 bases from V and 3 from J, leaving 12 bases between them. The CDR3 spells CSVDAGLSYNEQFF. The CDR3 bases are TGCAGCGTTGATGCCGGACTTAGCTACAATGAGCAGTTCTTC.

In its sample, this clone was seen a few times. CDR3 loop: CASSYDRGNYGYTF. Here the CDR3 DNA reads TGCGCCAGCAGCTACGACAGGGGGAACTATGGCTACACCTTC. The chain has TRBV5-1 and TRBJ1-2, with 9 bases aligning to TRBD1. Germline V gene sequence: CDR1 SGHRS, CDR2 YFSETQ. The V segment lost 3 bases and the J segment 2 bases; nucleotides outside the gene matches: 2. The CDR3 runs 14 residues.

The chain has TRBV28 and TRBJ2-7; the match to TRBD1 covers 7 bases. V gave up 6 bases and J gave up 4 bases; unmatched junction bases: 21. From germline, CDR1 is MDHEN and CDR2 SYDVKM. The CDR3 sequence is 18 residues long. The CDR3 reads CASSPKFVRPGQWYEQYF. The CDR3 nucleotides read TGTGCCAGCAGCCCCAAGTTCGTCCGCCCGGGACAGTGGTACGAGCAGTACTTC.

This chain links TRBV29-1 with TRBJ2-4; D call uncertain. The germline CDR1 and CDR2 sequences are SQVTM and ANQGSEA. The CDR3 runs 13 residues. Trimming shortened V by 0 bases and J by 7 bases, and 10 bases separated the two germline ends. CDR3 DNA sequence: TGCAGCGTTGAAGAGACGGCAGATAACATTCAGTACTTC. This codes for CSVEETADNIQYF.

Here the CDR3 DNA reads TGTGCCAGCAGCCGATCCTCTGGAAACACCATATATTTT. It codes for CASSRSSGNTIYF. V and J are TRBV5-5 and TRBJ1-3; D gene ambiguous. From germline, CDR1 is SGHKS and CDR2 YYEKEE (reference sequence). The CDR3 contains 13 residues. Deletions cut 4 bases from V and 0 bases from J, with 5 bases between. Drawing the rest from reference TRBV5-5 and TRBJ1-3, the complete variable domain is DAGVTQSPTHLIKTRGQQVTLRCSPISGHKSVSWYQQVLGQGPQFIFQYYEKEERGRGNFPDRFSARQFPNYSSELNVNALLLGDSALYLCASSRSSGNTIYFGEGSWLTVV.

The chain joins TRBV7-9 to TRBJ2-3; perhaps TRBD2 as D (6 bases). The germline V gene has CDR1 SEHNR and CDR2 FQNEAQ (reference sequence). Trimming stripped 3 bases from V and 2 bases from J, with 18 bases between. The CDR3 is 17 amino acids. The CDR3 sequence is CASSFPGEVAVTDTQYF. For the CDR3, the DNA is TGTGCCAGCAGCTTCCCGGGCGAGGTAGCGGTCACAGATACGCAGTATTTT.

The V gene is TRBV6-1, the J gene TRBJ2-5; no reliable D call. This CDR3 spans 12 amino acids. The V gene's germline CDR1 is MNHNS and CDR2 SASEGT. Between the trimmed V and J ends, which lost 5 bases and 5 bases, there was a span of 9 bases. CDR3 region: CASSLPAETQYF. The CDR3 DNA reads as TGTGCCAGCAGTCTTCCAGCCGAGACCCAGTACTTC.

This chain connects TRBV7-9 to TRBJ1-3, with 8 nucleotides matching TRBD1. Germline trimming cut 4 bases from V and 0 bases from J; bases unmatched to any gene: 2. This CDR3 spans 15 amino acids. Looked up from germline, CDR1 is SEHNR and CDR2 is FQNEAQ (reference sequence). This CDR3 reads CASSSDRDSGNTIYF. For the CDR3, the DNA is TGTGCCAGCAGCTCGGACAGGGACTCTGGAAACACCATATATTTT.

The chain has TRBV7-6 and TRBJ2-7, with TRBD1 matching over 7 bases. V was clipped by 5 bases and J by 6 bases; unmatched bases: 7. This CDR3 has 13 residues. CDR1 is SGHVS, CDR2 FNYEAQ, per germline. The DNA of the CDR3 is TGTGCCAGCAGCCGAGACAGGGAAGCCGAGCAGTACTTC. Residues: CASSRDREAEQYF.

The CDR3 DNA reads TGTGCCAGCAGCGGGACAAGGACGTCGAACACTGAAGCTTTCTTT. Translation gives CASSGTRTSNTEAFF. The chain joins TRBV2 to TRBJ1-1; tentative D call: TRBD1 (6 bases). The ends were cut back, 6 bases at V and 1 base at J, with 15 bases in the middle. CDR1 is SNHLY, CDR2 FYNNEI, per germline. The CDR3 length is 15 residues.

This chain joins TRBV6-6 and TRBJ2-7; D may be TRBD1 or TRBD2 (5 bases each). CDR3 length equals 13 residues. V was shortened by 3 bases and J by 3 bases, with 9 bases between the two germline ends. Germline values: CDR1 MNHNY, CDR2 SVGAGI (reference sequence). DNA for the CDR3: TGTGCCAGCAGTTATGGGACCCTCTACGAGCAGTACTTC. Translating it yields CASSYGTLYEQYF.

The rearrangement links TRBV18 to TRBJ1-4; 7 bases line up with TRBD1. From germline, CDR1 is KGHSH and CDR2 LQKENI. The CDR3 sequence is 16 residues long. With V trimmed by 4 bases and J by 0 bases, 5 bases remained unmatched. As DNA, the CDR3 is TGTGCCAGCTCACGGGGGACAGCCACAACTAATGAAAAACTGTTTTTT. It encodes CASSRGTATTNEKLFF.

The rearrangement uses TRBV29-1 and TRBJ2-1, with 7 bases identical to TRBD1. The junction had 10 bases not matched to a gene; V was cut back by 7 bases and J by 4 bases. This CDR3 has 14 residues. Germline loops: CDR1 SQVTM, CDR2 ANQGSEA. The CDR3 nucleotides are TGCAGCGCGGGATTACAGGGGCGTTACAATGAGCAGTTCTTC. Translation gives CSAGLQGRYNEQFF.

Here the CDR3 reads CASSVWGGGTDTQYF. CDR3 nucleotides: TGTGCCAGCAGTGTTTGGGGGGGCGGCACAGATACGCAGTATTTT. The chain employs TRBV2 and TRBJ2-3, with a tentative D call TRBD2 (7 bases). Trimming removed 4 bases at V and 1 base at J, with 12 bases between. The germline gives CDR1 SNHLY, CDR2 FYNNEI. The CDR3 spans 15 residues.

The sample holds one count of this clone. This rearrangement joins TRBV10-3 to TRBJ2-2; tentatively, D is TRBD2 (6 bases). Germline V gene sequence: CDR1 ENHRY, CDR2 SYGVKD. Deletions cut 0 bases from V and 0 bases from J, with 11 bases between. The CDR3 runs 17 residues. CDR3 loop: CAISESTAGPNTGELFF. CDR3 DNA: TGTGCCATCAGTGAGTCGACCGCGGGGCCGAACACCGGGGAGCTGTTTTTT.

This clone was seen a single time. J is TRBJ2-5 and V is TRBV5-6; D gene ambiguous. The germline CDR1 and CDR2 sequences are SGHDT and YYEEEE. The CDR3 sequence is 13 residues long. V lost 1 base to trimming and J lost 1 base, with 5 bases between them. The CDR3 sequence is CASSLISQETQYF. The DNA of the CDR3 is TGTGCCAGCAGCTTGATTAGCCAAGAGACCCAGTACTTC.

The CDR3 nucleotides are TGTGCCAGCAGTGCGACAGGGGGCCATGGCTACACCTTC. It is translated as CASSATGGHGYTF. V is TRBV2 and J is TRBJ1-2, with TRBD1 identical over 10 bases. Trimming at V came to 4 bases and at J to 6 bases, leaving 2 bases not matched to a gene. Per germline, CDR1 SNHLY and CDR2 FYNNEI. The CDR3 is 13 amino acids.

V usage is TRBV6-1 and J usage is TRBJ1-5; 7 nucleotides agree with TRBD1. In germline, CDR1 is MNHNS, CDR2 SASEGT. J lost 5 bases, V lost 0 bases, and 7 bases had no gene match. CDR3 size: 16 residues. The CDR3 region has the DNA TGTGCCAGCAGTGAAGCGACCAGGGGGTACGATCAGCCCCAGCATTTT. The encoded protein is CASSEATRGYDQPQHF.